This T cell receptor beta chain was recovered during a study of glioma-infiltrating T cells after dendritic cell vaccination. About the research overall: The vaccine used monocyte-derived dendritic cells pulsed overnight with autologous tumor lysate. At biweekly intervals, patients got three intradermal dendritic cell vaccine injections.

As regards this clone: The antigen is undetermined.

This CDR3 has 16 residues. Unmatched junction bases numbered 6, after V lost 3 bases and J lost 3 bases. Germline CDR1 and CDR2: LGHNA and YNFKEQ. Amplification used 60 V beta primers and 13 J beta primers. Assay: immunoSEQ multiplex PCR; the TCRdb copy retains only in-frame clones and omits some. The sample holds about 73,000 clones, roughly 80% seen once. Study-level findings and limits: No direct clonality-survival link was found; a diverse polyclonal response may matter.

This chain uses TRBV4-2 with TRBJ2-5; 11 bases agree with TRBD2. This specimen consisted of blood, obtained before dendritic cell vaccination. The receptor was derived from a human donor with glioblastoma. CDR3 sequence (DNA): TGTGCCAGCAGCCACTCCGGGACTAGCGGAGAAGAGACCCAGTACTTC. Amino acids: CASSHSGTSGEETQYF.